What follows describes a single TCR beta chain. Its antigen is still unknown. This entry belongs to a study of cytomegalovirus exposure and HLA in healthy donors. General study points: Presence/absence analyses assumed roughly uniform sequencing depth across donors. In an earlier analysis, in 540 or so donors, most V segments appeared productive either ~87% or ~30% of the time.

The germline V gene has CDR1 LNHDA and CDR2 SQIVND (reference sequence). CDR3 length: 14 residues. The V and J ends lost 10 bases and 4 bases respectively, with 16 bases between them. The PCR contained 60 Vbeta and 13 Jbeta primers. The table came from immunoSEQ multiplex PCR; TCRdb's copy has only in-frame clones and leaves some out. This sample yields some 150,000 clones, of which approximately 85% are seen a single time; about 2.1% belongs to the top ten. The receptor's source is a woman under 30 in good health and CMV-seronegative. The specimen was PBMCs. The V gene is TRBV19, the J gene TRBJ1-4; D remains unclear. This CDR3 is CATEGGIRNEKLFF. CDR3 coding DNA: TGTGCCACTGAGGGCGGAATTCGTAATGAAAAACTGTTTTTT.